The sequence of this TCR beta chain was determined in a study of PD-1 blockade in classical Hodgkin lymphoma. This clone is a singleton in its sample. Its antigen is currently unknown. The length of the CDR3 is 13 residues. Trimming left V 1 base short and J 5 bases short, with 7 bases between. CDR1 SGHRS and CDR2 YFSETQ come from the germline V gene. Time point denoted: cycle 4 day 1 (C4D1), after less than 7 weeks of nivolumab. Each patient's relapse followed autologous stem cell transplantation, and brentuximab vedotin exposure varied. Libraries were prepared by immunoSEQ multiplex PCR; TCRdb keeps only in-frame clonotypes and omits some of them. This sample has around 60,000 clones, with about 85% found just once. Whole-study results and caveats: Exclusion was applied to patients who started nivolumab under 1 year after ASCT.

The chain employs TRBV5-1 and TRBJ2-4, with a tentative D call TRBD2 (6 bases). This specimen consisted of peripheral blood mononuclear cells (PBMCs), obtained before the fourth cycle of nivolumab. The source of this sequence is a human donor with classical Hodgkin lymphoma. The CDR3 sequence: CASSLTGENIQYF. In DNA form, the CDR3 reads TGCGCCAGCAGCTTGACGGGAGAAAACATTCAGTACTTC. The variable domain in full, with the rest retrieved from reference TRBV5-1 and TRBJ2-4, is KAGVTQTPRYLIKTRGQQVTLSCSPISGHRSVSWYQQTPGQGLQFLFEYFSETQRNKGNFPGRFSGRQFSNSRSEMNVSTLELGDSALYLCASSLTGENIQYFGAGTRLSVL.